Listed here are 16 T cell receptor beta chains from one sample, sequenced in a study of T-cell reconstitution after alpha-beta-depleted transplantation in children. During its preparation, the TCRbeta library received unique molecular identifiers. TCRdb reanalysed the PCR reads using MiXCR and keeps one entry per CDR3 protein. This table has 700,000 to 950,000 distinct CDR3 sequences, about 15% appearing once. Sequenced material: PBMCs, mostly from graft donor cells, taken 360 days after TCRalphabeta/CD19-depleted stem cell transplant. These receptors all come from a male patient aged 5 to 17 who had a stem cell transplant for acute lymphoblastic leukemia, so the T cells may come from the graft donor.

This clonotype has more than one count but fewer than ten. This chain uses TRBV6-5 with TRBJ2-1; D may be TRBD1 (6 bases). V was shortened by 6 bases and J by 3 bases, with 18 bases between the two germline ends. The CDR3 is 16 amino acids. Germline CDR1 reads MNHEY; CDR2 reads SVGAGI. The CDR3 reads CASSPKSAGVYNEQFF. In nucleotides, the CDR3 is TGTGCCAGCAGCCCAAAGTCGGCAGGGGTCTACAATGAGCAGTTCTTC.

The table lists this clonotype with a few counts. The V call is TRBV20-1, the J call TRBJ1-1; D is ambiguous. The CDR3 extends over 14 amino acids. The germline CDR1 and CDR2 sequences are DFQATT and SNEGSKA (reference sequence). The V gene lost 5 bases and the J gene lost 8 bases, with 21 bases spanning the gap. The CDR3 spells CSAPPLRSRTEAFF. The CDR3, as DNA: TGCAGTGCTCCGCCCCTTAGGTCTCGCACCGAAGCTTTCTTT.

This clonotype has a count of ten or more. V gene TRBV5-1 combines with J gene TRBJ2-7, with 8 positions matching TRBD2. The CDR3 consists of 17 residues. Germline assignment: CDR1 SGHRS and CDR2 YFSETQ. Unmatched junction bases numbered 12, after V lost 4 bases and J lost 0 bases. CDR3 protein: CASSHPLISGSSYEQYF. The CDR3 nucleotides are TGCGCCAGCAGCCACCCCCTAATCAGCGGGAGCTCCTACGAGCAGTACTTC.

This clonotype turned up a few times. CDR3 region: CASSKGQGLHQETQYF. In DNA, the CDR3 is TGCGCCAGCAGCAAGGGACAGGGGCTTCACCAAGAGACCCAGTACTTC. The J gene is TRBJ2-5, the V gene TRBV5-1; 10 nucleotides align to TRBD1. The CDR3 runs to 16 residues. Losses at the gene ends were 4 bases for V and 0 bases for J; bases not matched to a gene: 6. The germline gives CDR1 SGHRS, CDR2 YFSETQ.

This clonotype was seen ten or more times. Here the CDR3 reads CASSSLGTKNIQYF. DNA of the CDR3: TGTGCCAGCAGTTCTCTGGGGACCAAAAACATTCAGTACTTC. The chain employs TRBV27 and TRBJ2-4; no clear D. The CDR3 has 14 amino acids. Trimming left V 4 bases short and J 2 bases short, with 9 bases between. CDR1 MNHEY and CDR2 SMNVEV come from the germline V gene (reference sequence).

CDR3 amino acids: CASSLFVAGVNEQFF. The CDR3 DNA sequence: TGCGCCAGCAGCTTGTTCGTAGCGGGGGTGAATGAGCAGTTCTTC. J is TRBJ2-1 and V is TRBV5-1, with 9 bases lining up with TRBD2. Germline V gene lookup returns CDR1 SGHRS and CDR2 YFSETQ. V lost 1 base and J lost 7; bases outside the gene matches: 6. The CDR3 has 15 amino acids. Variable domain in full (rest from reference TRBV5-1 and TRBJ2-1): KAGVTQTPRYLIKTRGQQVTLSCSPISGHRSVSWYQQTPGQGLQFLFEYFSETQRNKGNFPGRFSGRQFSNSRSEMNVSTLELGDSALYLCASSLFVAGVNEQFFGPGTRLTVL.

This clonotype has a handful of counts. The CDR3 protein is CASTTDRSTDTQYF. The CDR3 DNA reads as TGTGCCAGCACCACGGACAGAAGCACAGATACGCAGTATTTT. J is TRBJ2-3 and V is TRBV2; a possible D gene is TRBD1 (6 bases). The germline V gene has CDR1 SNHLY and CDR2 FYNNEI. This CDR3 is 14 amino acids long. Trimming shortened V by 7 bases and J by 0 bases, and 11 bases separated the two germline ends.

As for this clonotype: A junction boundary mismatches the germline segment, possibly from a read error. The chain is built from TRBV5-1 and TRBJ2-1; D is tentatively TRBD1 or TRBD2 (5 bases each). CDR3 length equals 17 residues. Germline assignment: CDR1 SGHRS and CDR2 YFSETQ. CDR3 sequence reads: CTSSLGVVRGSYNEQFF. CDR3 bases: TGCACCAGCAGCTTGGGGGTGGTGAGGGGCTCCTACAATGAGCAGTTCTTC.

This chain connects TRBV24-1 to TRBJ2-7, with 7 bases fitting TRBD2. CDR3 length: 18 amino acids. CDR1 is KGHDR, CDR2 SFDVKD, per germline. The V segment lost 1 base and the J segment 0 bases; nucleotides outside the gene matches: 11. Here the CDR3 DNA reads TGTGCCACCAGTGATTTCCCCTCTAGCGGACTGCCCTCCTACGAGCAGTACTTC. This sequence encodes CATSDFPSSGLPSYEQYF.

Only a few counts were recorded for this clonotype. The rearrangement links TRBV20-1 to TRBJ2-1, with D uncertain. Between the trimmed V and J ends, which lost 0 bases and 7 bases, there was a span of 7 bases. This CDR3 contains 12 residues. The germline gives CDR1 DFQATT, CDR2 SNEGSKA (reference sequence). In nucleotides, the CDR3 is TGCAGTGCTAGAGATGGTGGGAATGAGCAGTTCTTC. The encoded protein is CSARDGGNEQFF.

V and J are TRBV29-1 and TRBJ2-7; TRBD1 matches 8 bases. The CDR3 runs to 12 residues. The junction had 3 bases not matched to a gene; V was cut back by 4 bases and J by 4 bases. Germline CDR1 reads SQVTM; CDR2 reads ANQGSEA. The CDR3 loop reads CSVGNRGYEQYF. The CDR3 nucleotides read TGCAGCGTTGGGAACAGGGGGTACGAGCAGTACTTC.

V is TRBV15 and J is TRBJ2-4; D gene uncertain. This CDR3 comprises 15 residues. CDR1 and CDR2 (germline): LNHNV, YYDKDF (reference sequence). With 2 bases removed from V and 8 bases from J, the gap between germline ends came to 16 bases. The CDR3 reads CATSRYPLSLDIQYF. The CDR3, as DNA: TGTGCCACCAGCAGATACCCCTTGAGTCTCGACATTCAGTACTTC.

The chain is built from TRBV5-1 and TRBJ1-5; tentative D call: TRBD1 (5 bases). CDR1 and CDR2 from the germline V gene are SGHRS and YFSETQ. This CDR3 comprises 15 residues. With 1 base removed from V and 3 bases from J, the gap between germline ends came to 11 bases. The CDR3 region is CASSLNGAPNQPQHF. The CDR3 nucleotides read TGCGCCAGCAGCTTGAACGGGGCCCCCAATCAGCCCCAGCATTTT.

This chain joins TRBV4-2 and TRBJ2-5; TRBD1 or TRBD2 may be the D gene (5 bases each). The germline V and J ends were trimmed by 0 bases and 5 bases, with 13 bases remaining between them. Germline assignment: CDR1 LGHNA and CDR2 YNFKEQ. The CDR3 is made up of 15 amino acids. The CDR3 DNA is TGTGCCAGCAGCCAAGATCGGGGAAGGGGCGAGACCCAGTACTTC. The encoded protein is CASSQDRGRGETQYF.

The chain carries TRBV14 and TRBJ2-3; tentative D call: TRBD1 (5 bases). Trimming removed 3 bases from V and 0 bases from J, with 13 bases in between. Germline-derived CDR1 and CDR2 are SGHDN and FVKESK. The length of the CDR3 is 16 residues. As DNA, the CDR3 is TGTGCCAGCAGCCACCGAGCGACAGCTAGCACAGATACGCAGTATTTT. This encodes CASSHRATASTDTQYF.

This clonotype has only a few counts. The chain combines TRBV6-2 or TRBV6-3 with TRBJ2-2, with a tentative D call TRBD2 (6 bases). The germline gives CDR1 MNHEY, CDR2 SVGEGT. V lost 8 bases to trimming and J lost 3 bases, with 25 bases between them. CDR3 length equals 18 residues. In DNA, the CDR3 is TGTGCCAGCGCGCCCGGACTATTTGCCAATTTCCACACCGGGGAGCTGTTTTTT. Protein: CASAPGLFANFHTGELFF.